This TCR beta chain is from a study of cytotoxic CD8 clonotypes in ibrutinib-treated CLL. The germline V and J ends were trimmed by 0 bases and 0 bases, with 3 bases remaining between them. Germline V CDR1 and CDR2: SGHRS, YFSETQ. CDR3 length: 13 residues. Data came from immunoSEQ multiplex PCR; TCRdb stores just in-frame clones and leaves some out. This table has around 30,000 clones, around three fifths appearing once. TCR beta libraries used approximately 2 micrograms of genomic DNA from cryopreserved PBMCs. This clone appeared a single time. Specimen: PBMCs, collected before ibrutinib treatment. V gene TRBV5-1 combines with J gene TRBJ1-1; D unclear. The receptor comes from a human donor with chronic lymphocytic leukemia. The CDR3 region has the DNA TGCGCCAGCAGCTTGGATGTGAACACTGAAGCTTTCTTT. This gives the protein CASSLDVNTEAFF.